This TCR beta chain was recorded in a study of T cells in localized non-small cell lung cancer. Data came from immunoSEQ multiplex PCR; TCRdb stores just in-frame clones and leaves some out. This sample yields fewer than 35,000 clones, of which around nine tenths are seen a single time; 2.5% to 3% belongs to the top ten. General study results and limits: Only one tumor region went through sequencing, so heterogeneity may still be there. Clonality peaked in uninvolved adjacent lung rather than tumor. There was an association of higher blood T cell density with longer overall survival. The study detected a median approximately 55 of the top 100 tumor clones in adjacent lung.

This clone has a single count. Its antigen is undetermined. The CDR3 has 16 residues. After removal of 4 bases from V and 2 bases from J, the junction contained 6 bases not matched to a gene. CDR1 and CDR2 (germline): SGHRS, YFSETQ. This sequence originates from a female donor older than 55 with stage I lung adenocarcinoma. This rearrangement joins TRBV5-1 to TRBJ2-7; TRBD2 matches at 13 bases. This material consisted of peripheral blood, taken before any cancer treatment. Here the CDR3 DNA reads TGCGCCAGCAGCCTCCAAACTAGCGGGAGGGCCTACGAGCAGTACTTC. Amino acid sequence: CASSLQTSGRAYEQYF.